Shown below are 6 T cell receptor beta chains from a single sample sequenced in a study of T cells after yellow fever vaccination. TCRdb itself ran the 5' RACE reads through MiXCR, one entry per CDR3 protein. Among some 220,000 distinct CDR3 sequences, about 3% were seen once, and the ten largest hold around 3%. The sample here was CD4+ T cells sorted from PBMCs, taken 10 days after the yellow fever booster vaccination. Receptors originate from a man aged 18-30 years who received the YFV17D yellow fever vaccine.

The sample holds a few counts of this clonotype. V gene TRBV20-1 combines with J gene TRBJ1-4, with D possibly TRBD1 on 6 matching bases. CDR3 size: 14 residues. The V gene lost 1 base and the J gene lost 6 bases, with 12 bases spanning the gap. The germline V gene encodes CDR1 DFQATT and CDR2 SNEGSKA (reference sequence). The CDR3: CSARAGQGHEKLFF. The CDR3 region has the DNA TGCAGTGCTAGAGCCGGGCAGGGGCATGAAAAACTGTTTTTT.

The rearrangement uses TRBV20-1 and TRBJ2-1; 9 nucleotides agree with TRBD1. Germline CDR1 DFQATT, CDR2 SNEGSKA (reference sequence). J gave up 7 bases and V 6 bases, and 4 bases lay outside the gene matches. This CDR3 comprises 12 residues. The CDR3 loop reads CSALDRGNEQFF. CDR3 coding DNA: TGCAGTGCCCTCGACAGGGGGAATGAGCAGTTCTTC.

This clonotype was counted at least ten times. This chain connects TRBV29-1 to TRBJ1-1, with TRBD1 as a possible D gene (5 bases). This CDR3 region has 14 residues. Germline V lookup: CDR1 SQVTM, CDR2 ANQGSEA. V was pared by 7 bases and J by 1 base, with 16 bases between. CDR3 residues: CSGSTWTPNTEAFF. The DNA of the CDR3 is TGCAGCGGTAGCACATGGACACCGAACACTGAAGCTTTCTTT.

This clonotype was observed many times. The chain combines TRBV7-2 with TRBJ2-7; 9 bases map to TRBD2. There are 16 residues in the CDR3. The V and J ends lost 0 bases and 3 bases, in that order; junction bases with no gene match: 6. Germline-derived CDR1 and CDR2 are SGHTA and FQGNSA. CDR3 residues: CASSLAGGGGFYEQYV. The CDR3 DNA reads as TGTGCCAGCAGCTTAGCGGGCGGGGGGGGCTTCTACGAGCAGTACGTC.

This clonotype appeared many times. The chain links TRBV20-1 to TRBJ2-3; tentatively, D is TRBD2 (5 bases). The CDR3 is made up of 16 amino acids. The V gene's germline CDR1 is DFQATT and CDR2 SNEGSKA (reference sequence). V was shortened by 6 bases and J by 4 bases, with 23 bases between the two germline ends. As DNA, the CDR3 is TGCAGTGCCCGTAAACCGGCTAGCTCCCACCCAGATACGCAGTATTTT. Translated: CSARKPASSHPDTQYF.

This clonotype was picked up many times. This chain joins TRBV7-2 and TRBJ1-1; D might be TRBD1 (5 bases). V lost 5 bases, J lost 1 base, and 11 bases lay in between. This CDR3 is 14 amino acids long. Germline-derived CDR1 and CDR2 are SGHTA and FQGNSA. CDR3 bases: TGTGCCAGCAGCCGATTTCAGGGGAACACTGAAGCTTTCTTT. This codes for CASSRFQGNTEAFF.